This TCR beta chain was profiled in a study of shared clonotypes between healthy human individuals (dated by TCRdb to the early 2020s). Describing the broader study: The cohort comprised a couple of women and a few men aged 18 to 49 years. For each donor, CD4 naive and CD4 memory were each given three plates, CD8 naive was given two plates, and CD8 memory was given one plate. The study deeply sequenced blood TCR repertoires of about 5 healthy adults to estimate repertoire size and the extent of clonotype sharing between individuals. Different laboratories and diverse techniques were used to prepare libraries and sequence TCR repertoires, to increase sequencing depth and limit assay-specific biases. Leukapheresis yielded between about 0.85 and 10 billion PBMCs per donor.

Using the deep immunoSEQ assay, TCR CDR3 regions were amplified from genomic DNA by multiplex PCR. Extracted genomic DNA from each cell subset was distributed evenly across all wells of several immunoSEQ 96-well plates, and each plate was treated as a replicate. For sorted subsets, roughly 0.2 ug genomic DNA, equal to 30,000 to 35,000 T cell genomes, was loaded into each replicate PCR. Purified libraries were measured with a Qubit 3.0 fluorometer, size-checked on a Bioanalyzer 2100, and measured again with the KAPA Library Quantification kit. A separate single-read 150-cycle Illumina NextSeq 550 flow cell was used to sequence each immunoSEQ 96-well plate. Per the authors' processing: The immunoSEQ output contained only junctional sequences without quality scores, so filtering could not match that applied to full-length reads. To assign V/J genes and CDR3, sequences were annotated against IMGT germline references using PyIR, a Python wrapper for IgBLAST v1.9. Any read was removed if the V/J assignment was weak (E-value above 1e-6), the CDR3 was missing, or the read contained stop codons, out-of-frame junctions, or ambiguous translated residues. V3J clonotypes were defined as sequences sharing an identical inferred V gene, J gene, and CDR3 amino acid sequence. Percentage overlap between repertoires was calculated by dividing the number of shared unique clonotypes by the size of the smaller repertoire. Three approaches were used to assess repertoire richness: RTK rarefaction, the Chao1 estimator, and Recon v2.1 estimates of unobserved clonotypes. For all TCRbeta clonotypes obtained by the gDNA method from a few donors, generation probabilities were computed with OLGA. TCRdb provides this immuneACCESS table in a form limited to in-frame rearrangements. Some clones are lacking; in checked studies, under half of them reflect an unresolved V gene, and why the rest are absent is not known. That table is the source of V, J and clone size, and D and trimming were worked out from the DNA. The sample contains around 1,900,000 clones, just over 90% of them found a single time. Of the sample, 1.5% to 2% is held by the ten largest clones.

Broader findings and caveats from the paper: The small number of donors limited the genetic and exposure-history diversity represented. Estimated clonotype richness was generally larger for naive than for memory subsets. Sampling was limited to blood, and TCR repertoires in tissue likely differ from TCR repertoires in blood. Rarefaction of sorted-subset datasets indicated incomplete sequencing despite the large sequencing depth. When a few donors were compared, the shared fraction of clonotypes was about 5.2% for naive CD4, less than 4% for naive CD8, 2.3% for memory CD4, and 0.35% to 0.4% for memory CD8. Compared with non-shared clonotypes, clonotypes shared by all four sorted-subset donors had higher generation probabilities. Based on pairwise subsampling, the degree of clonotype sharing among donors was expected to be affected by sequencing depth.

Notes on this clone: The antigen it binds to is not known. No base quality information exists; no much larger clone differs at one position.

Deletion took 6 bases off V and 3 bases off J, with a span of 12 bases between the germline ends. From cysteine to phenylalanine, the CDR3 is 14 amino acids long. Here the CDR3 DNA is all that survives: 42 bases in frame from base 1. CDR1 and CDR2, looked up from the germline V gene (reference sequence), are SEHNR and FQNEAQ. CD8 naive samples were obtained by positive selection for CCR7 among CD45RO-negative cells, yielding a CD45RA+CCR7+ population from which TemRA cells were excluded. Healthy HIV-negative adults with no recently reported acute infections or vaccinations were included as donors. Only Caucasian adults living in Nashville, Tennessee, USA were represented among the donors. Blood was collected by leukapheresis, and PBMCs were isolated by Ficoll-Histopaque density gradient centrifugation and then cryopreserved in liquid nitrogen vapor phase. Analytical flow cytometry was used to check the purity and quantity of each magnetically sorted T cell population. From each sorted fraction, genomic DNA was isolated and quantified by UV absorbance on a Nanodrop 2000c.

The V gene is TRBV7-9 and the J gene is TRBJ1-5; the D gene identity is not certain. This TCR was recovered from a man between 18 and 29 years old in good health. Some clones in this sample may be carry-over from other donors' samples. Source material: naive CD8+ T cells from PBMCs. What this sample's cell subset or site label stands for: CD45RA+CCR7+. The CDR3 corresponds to CASSLDSFNQPQHF. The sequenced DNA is TGTGCCAGCAGTCTAGATTCCTTCAATCAGCCCCAGCATTTT.